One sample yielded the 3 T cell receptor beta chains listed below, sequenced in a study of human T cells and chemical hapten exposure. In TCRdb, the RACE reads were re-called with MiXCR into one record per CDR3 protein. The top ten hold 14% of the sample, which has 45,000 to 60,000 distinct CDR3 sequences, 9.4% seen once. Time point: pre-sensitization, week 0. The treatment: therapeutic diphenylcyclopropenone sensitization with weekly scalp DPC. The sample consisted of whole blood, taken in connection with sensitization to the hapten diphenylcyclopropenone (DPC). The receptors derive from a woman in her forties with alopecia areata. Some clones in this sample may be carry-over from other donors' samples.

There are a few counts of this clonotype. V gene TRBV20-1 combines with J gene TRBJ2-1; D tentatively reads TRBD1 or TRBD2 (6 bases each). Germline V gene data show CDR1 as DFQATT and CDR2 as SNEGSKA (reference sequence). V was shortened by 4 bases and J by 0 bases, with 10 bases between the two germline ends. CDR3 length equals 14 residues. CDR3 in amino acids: CSATGGSSYNEQFF. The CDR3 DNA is TGCAGTGCTACCGGGGGCAGCTCCTACAATGAGCAGTTCTTC.

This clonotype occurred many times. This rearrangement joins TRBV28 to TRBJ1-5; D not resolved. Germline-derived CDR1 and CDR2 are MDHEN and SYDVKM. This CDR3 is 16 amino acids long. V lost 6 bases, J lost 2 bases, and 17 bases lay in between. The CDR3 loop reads CASSIPEQFGNQPQHF. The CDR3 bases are TGTGCCAGCAGCATACCCGAACAGTTCGGCAATCAGCCCCAGCATTTT.

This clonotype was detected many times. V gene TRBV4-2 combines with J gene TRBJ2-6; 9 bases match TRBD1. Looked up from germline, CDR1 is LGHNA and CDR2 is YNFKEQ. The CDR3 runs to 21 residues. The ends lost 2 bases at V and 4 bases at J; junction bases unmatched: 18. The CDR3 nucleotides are TGTGCCAGCAGCCAACGGCCCTTAAATACAGGGGGCGCGAAGGGGGCCAACGTCCTGACTTTC. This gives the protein CASSQRPLNTGGAKGANVLTF.